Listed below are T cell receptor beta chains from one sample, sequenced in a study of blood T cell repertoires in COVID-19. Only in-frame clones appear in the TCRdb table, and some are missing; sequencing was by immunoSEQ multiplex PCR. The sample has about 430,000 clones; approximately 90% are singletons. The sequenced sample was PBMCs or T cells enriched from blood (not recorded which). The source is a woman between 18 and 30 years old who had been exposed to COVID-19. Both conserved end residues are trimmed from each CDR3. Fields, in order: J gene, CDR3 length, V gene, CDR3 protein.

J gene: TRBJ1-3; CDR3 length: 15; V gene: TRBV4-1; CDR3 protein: ASSHPLSGDYGNTIY
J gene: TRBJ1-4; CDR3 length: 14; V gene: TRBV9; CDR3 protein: ASSQGAQLANEKLF
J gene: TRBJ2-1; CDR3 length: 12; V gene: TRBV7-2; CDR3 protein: ASSLPGTINEQF
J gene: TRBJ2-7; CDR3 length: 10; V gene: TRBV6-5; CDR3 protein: ARRLAPYEQY
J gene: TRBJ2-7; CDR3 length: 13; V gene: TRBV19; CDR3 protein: ASSDGRGSSYEQY
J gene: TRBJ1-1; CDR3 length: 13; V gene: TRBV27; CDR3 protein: ASSLSGGMNTEAF
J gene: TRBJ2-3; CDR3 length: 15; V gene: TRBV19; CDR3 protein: ASSATSGYESTDTQY
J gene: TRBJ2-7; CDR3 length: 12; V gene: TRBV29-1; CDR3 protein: SVLTRDRSNEQY
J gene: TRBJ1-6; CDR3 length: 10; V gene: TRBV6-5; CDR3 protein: ASGTANSPLH
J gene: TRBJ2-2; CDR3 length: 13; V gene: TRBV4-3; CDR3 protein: ASSQGDRDTGELF
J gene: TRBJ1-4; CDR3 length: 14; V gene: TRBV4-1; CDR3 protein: ASSPGQLATNEKLF
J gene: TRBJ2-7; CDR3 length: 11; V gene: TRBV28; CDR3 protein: ASGWGGAYEQY
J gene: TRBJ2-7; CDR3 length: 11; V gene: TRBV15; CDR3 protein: ATSRRDNYEQY
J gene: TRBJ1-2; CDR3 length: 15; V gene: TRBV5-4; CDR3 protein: ASSSGGRQGASYGYT
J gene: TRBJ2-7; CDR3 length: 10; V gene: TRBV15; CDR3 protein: ATSRDPYEQY
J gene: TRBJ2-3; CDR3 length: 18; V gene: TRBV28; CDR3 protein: ASSGLAGGPQFPQTDTQY
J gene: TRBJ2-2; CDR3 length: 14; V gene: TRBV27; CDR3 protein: ASSPLWTGATGELF
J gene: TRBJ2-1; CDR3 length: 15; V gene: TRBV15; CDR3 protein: ATSRDHSSGGYNEQF
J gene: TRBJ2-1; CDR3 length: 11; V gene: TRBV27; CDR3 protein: ASSPTSGNEQF
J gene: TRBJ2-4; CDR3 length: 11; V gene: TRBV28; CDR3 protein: ASMGQAKNIQY
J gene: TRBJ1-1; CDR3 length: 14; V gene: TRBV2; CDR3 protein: ASSYVGQRMNTEAF
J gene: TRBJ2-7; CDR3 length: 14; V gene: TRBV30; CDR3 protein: AWERDNGLAGFEQY
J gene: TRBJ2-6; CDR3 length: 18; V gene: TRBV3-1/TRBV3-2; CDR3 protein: ASTLQRKGQDRSGANVLT
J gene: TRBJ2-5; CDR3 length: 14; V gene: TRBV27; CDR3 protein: ASSTGLAGGKETQY
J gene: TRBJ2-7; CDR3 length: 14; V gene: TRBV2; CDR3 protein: ASSLGQGRSDDEQY
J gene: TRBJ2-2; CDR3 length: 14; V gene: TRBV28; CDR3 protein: ASSLFGQGNTGELF
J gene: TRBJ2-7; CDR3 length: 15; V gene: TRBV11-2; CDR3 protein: ASTDLGTSGSHYEQY
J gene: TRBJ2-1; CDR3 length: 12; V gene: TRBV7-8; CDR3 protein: ASSATGVGNEQF
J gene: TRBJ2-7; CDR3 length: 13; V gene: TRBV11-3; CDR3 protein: ASSLDWGQGYEQY
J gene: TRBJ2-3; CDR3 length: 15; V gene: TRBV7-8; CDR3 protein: ASSLSSETRSTDTQY
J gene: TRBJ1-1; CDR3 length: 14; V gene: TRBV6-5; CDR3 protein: ASSYTPGGLGAEAF
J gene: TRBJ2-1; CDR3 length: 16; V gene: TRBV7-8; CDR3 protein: ASSLANWGQGAGNEQF
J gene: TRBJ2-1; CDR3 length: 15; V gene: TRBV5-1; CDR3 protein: ASSLGTLAGIDNEQF
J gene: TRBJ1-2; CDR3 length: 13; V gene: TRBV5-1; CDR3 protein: ASSAPLQGVPGYT
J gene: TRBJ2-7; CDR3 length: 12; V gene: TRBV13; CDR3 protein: ASSLGTGVFEQY
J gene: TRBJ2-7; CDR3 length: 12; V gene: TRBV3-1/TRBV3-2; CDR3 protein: ASSSGTSGFEQY
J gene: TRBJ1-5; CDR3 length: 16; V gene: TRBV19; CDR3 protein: ASRMAGTGVYSNQPQH
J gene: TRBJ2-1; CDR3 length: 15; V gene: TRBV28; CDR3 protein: ASSFPGTSGRVNEQF
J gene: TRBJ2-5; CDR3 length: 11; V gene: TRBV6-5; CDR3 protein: ASAALAGNTQY
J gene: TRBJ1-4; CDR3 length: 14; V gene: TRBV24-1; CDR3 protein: ATSDSGAGGGEKLF
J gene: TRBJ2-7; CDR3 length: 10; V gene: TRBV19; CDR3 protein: ASSIGGYEQY
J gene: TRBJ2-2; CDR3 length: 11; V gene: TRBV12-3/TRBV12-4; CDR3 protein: ASSGHQTGELF
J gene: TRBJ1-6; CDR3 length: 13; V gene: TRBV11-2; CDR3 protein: ASSLSSGSNSPLH
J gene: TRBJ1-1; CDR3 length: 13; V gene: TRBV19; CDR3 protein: ASSRGARGMVEAF
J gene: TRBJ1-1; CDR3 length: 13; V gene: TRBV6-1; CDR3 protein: ASSEAAGANTEAF
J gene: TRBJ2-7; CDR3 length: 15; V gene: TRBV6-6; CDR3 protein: ASSPIPGQGGPYEQY
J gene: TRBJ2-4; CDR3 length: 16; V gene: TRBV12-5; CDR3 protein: ASGLGHPGQGGKNIQY
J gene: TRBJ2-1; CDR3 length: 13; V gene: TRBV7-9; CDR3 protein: ASSPRGLNENEQF
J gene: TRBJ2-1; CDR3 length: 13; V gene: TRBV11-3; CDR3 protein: ASSPGLAGGNEQF
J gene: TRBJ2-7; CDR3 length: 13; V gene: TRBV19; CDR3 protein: ASSITTSARYEQY
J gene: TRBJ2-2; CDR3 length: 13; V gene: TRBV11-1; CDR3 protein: ASSTWTSGDGELF
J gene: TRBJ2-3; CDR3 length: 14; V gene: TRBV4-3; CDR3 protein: ASSLQLQGIADTQY
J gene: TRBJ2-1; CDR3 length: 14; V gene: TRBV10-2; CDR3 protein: ASRDLDRGAVNEQF
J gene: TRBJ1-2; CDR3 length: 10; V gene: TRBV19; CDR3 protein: ASSQAGDGYT
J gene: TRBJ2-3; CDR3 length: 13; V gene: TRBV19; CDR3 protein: ASREAGGLTDTQY
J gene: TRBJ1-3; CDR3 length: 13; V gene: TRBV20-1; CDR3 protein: SASLGADSGNTIY
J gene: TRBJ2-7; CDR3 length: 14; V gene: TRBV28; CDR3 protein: ASSLWPSGGTYEQY
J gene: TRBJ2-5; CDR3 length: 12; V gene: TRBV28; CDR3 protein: ASSPQRGLETQY
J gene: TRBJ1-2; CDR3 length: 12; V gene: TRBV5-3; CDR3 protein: ARSSRQGFDGYT
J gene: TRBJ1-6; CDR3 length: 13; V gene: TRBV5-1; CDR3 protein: ASSNGQGASSPLH